Here is one T cell receptor beta chain with its context. Its cognate antigen is unknown. The CDR3 spans 11 residues. V lost 4 bases and J lost 6, with 7 bases in between. Germline CDR1 and CDR2: SNHLY and FYNNEI. The repertoire was sequenced with immunoSEQ multiplex PCR; TCRdb's copy has only in-frame clones and lacks some. The table has about 100,000 clones, less than 95% seen once; the top ten hold over 0.6%. These data come from a study of OX40 agonist ivuxolimab in advanced cancers. Looking at the study overall: Intravenous ivuxolimab was administered to patients every 2 weeks at 0.01 to 10 mg/kg. The mean age was about 61 years, ranging from 23 to 79, with 82.7% of participants male. Prior anti-PD-1, anti-PD-L1 or anti-CTLA-4 therapy was allowed; around 43% had some.

Study results and limitations: Partial responders at 0.1-3.0 mg/kg had among the lowest clonal expansion.

This TCR came from an adult with an advanced solid tumor such as melanoma, head and neck, liver or kidney cancer. The sequencing here drew on CD4+ or CD8+ T cells sorted from blood, taken in a trial of the OX40 agonist ivuxolimab. This chain uses TRBV2 with TRBJ2-7; D not resolved. In DNA, the CDR3 is TGTGCCAGCAGTGGAATGCGCGAGCAGTACTTC. Translated, it gives CASSGMREQYF.